This TCR beta chain was identified during a study of shared clonotypes between healthy human individuals. Study details: Each donor's CD4 naive and CD4 memory cells filled three plates apiece, CD8 naive two, and CD8 memory one.

Germline V gives CDR1 SGHDT, CDR2 YYEEEE. V was shortened by 4 bases and J by 7 bases, with 18 bases between the two germline ends. CDR3 length equals 16 residues. Profiled with immunoSEQ multiplex PCR; TCRdb holds only in-frame clones, not every one. The repertoire has just over 2,000,000 clones, 90% to 95% of them found once; the top ten carry 0.1% to 0.15%. This clonotype originated in a man aged 18 to 29 in good health. The sequenced sample consisted of naive CD4+ T cells sorted from blood. Subset of the sample: CD45RA+ positively selected. The chain combines TRBV5-6 with TRBJ1-6; D perhaps matches TRBD1 (5 bases). CDR3 in amino acids: CASSPLAGQGNSPLHF. The CDR3 coding sequence is TGTGCCAGCAGCCCCTTGGCAGGACAAGGCAATTCACCCCTCCACTTT. Supplemented by reference TRBV5-6 and TRBJ1-6, the full variable domain reads DAGVTQSPTHLIKTRGQQVTLRCSPKSGHDTVSWYQQALGQGPQFIFQYYEEEERQRGNFPDRFSGHQFPNYSSELNVNALLLGDSALYLCASSPLAGQGNSPLHFGNGTRLTVT.